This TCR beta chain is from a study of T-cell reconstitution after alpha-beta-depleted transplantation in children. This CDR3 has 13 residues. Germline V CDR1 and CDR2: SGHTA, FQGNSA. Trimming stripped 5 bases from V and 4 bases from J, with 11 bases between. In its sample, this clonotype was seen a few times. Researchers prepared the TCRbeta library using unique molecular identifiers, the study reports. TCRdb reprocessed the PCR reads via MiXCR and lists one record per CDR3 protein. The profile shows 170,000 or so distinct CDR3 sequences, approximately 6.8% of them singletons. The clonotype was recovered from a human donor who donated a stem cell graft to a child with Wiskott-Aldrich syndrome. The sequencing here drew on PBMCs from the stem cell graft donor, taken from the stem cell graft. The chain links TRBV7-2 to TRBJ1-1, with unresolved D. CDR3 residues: CASSQEISTEAFF. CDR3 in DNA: TGTGCCAGCAGCCAGGAAATTTCCACTGAAGCTTTCTTT.